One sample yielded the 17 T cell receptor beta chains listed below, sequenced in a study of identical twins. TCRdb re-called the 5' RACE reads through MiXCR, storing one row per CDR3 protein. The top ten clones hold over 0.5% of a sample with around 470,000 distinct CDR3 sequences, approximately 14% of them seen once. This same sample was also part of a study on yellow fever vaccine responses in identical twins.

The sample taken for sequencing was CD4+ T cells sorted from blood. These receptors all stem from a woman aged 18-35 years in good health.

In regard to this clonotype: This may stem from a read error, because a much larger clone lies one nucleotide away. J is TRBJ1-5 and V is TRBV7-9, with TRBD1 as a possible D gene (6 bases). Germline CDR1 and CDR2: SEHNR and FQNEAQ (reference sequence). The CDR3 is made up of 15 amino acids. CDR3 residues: CASSLGFAGGRPLHF. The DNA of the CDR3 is TGTGCCAGCAGCTTAGGGTTCGCTGGGGGCAGGCCCCTGCATTTT.

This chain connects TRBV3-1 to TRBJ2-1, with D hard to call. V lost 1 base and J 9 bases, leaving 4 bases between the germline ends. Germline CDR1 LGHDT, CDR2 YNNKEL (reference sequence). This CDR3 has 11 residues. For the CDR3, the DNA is TGTGCCAGCAGCCAAGCCAGTGAGCAGTTCTTC. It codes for CASSQASEQFF.

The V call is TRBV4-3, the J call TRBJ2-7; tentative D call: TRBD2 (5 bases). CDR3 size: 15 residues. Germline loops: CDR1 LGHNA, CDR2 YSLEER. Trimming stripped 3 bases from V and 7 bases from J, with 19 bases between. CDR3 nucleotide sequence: TGCGCCAGCAGCCACGCCAGGACGGTGCCGGGGGAGCAGTACTTC. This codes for CASSHARTVPGEQYF.

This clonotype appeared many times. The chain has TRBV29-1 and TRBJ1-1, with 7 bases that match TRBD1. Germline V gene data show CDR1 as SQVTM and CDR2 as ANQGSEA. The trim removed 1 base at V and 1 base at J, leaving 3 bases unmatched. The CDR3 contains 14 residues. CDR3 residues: CSVEGPGGNTEAFF. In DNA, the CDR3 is TGCAGCGTTGAAGGCCCAGGGGGGAACACTGAAGCTTTCTTT.

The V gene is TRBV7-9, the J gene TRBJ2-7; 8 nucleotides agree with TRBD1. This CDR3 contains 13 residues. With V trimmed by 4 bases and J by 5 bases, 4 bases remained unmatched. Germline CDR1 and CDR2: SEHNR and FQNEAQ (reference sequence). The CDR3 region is CASSSQGANEQYF. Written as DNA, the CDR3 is TGTGCCAGCAGCTCCCAGGGGGCCAACGAGCAGTACTTC.

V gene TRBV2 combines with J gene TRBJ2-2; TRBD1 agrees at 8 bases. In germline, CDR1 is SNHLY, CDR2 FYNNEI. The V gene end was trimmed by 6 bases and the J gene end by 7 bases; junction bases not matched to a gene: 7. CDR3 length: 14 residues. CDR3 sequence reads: CASRADRGIGELFF. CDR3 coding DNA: TGTGCCAGCAGAGCTGACAGGGGCATCGGGGAGCTGTTTTTT.

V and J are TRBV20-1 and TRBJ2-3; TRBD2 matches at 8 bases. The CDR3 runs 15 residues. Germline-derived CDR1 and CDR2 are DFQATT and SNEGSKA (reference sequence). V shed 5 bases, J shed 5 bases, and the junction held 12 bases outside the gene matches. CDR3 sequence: CSAPDGGGLGDTQYF. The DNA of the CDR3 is TGCAGTGCTCCGGACGGCGGGGGGCTTGGAGATACGCAGTATTTT.

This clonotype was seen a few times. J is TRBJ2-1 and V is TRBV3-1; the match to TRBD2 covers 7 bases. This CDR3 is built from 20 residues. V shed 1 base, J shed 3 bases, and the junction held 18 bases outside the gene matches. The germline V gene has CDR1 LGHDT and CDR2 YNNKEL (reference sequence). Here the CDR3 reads CASSQATKSRGTLIYNEQFF. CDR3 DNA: TGTGCCAGCAGCCAAGCCACAAAATCGCGGGGGACCTTGATCTACAATGAGCAGTTCTTC.

CDR3 nucleotides: TGTGCCAGCAGCCCCAGACAGGGATTTAAACTGTTTTTT. Protein sequence: CASSPRQGFKLFF. The genes are TRBV6-1 and TRBJ1-4; 7 bases are shared with TRBD1. Losses at the gene ends were 6 bases for V and 11 bases for J; bases not matched to a gene: 9. Germline lookup yields CDR1 MNHNS and CDR2 SASEGT. The CDR3 has 13 amino acids.

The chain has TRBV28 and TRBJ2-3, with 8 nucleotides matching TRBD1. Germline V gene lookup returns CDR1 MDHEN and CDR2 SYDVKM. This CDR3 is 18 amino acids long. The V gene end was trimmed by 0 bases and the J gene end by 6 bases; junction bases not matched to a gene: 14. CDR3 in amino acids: CASSLWGGQGANPDTQYF. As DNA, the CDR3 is TGTGCCAGCAGTTTATGGGGTGGGCAGGGGGCAAATCCGGATACGCAGTATTTT.

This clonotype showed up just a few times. The DNA for the CDR3 is TGTGCCACCAGTGGAATTCCTAGTCCAACTAGCGGGAGGGCCAGTGAGCAGTTCTTC. Amino acids: CATSGIPSPTSGRASEQFF. V and J are TRBV24-1 and TRBJ2-1; 13 bases line up with TRBD2. The CDR3 runs 19 residues. The trim removed 5 bases at V and 9 bases at J, leaving 18 bases unmatched. The germline gives CDR1 KGHDR, CDR2 SFDVKD.

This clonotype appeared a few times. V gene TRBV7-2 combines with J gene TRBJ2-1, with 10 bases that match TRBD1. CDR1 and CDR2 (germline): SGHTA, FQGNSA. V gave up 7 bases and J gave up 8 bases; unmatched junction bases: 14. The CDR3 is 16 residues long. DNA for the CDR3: TGTGCCAGCACCCACCCGAGGGACAGGGGCGGCCATGAGCAGTTCTTC. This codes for CASTHPRDRGGHEQFF.

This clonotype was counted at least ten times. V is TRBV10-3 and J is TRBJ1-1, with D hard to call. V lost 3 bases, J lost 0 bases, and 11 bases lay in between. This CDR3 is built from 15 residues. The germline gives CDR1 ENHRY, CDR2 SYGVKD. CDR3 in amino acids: CAISDRELLNTEAFF. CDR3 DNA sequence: TGTGCCATCAGTGATAGAGAACTATTGAACACTGAAGCTTTCTTT.

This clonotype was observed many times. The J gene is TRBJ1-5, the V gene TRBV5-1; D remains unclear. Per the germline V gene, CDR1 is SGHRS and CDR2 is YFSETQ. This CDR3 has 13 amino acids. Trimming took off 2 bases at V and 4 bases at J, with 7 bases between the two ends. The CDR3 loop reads CASSFELNQPQHF. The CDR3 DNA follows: TGCGCCAGCAGCTTCGAATTGAATCAGCCCCAGCATTTT.

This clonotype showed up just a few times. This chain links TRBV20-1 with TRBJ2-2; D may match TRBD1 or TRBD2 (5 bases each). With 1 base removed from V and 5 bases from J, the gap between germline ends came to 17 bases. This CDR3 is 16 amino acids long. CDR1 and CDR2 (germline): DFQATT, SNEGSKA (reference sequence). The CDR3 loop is CSARAPFPWGTGELFF. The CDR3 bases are TGCAGTGCTAGAGCCCCCTTCCCCTGGGGGACCGGGGAGCTGTTTTTT.

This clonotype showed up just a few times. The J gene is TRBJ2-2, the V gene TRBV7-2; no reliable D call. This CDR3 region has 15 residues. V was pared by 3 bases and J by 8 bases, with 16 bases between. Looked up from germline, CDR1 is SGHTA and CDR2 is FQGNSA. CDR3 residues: CASSLAASSPGELFF. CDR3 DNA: TGTGCCAGCAGCTTGGCGGCCTCCTCCCCGGGGGAGCTGTTTTTT.

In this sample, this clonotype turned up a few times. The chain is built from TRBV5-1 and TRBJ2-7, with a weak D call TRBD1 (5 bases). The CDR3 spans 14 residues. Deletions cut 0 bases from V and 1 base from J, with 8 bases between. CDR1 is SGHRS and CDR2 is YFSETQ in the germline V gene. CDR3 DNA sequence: TGCGCCAGCAGCTTGGTCCCAGGGTCCTACGAGCAGTACTTC. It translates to CASSLVPGSYEQYF.